A selection of T cell receptor beta chains follows, all from one sample in a study of shared clonotypes between healthy human individuals. Only in-frame clones appear in the TCRdb table, and some are missing; sequencing was by immunoSEQ multiplex PCR. Of approximately 500,000 clones listed, over 60% are singletons. The sequenced material came from PBMCs. The receptors come from a woman between 40 and 55 years old in good health. Some clones in this sample may be carry-over from other donors' samples. Each CDR3 is given with its conserved first and last residue. A D gene is named only where the DNA matches it firmly. Clone size is given for some rows only: seen once, a few or many times, or a class if the clone is expanded.

abundance | j_gene | d_gene | v_gene | CDR3nt | CDR3aa
. | TRBJ2-5 | TRBD2 | TRBV9 | TGTGCCAGCAGCCGGACTAGCGGGGAAGAGACCCAGTACTTC | CASSRTSGEETQYF
. | TRBJ2-3 | TRBD2 | TRBV6-5 | TGTGCCAGCAGTTACCCCGGGACTAGTGGGTATACGCAGTATTTT | CASSYPGTSGYTQYF
. | TRBJ1-1 | . | TRBV6-1 | TGTGCCAGCAGTGAGGCCGTGACAGCCATGAACACTGAAGCTTTCTTT | CASSEAVTAMNTEAFF
few | TRBJ2-1 | . | TRBV7-8 | TGTGCCAGCAGGGGGTCCTACAATGAGCAGTTCTTC | CASRGSYNEQFF
. | TRBJ1-2 | . | TRBV30 | TGTGCCTGGAGTGAACAGGCCGGTGGCCACACCTTC | CAWSEQAGGHTF
. | TRBJ2-7 | . | TRBV5-3 | TGTGCCAGAAGCGTACGGACTGAGACCTACGAGCAGTACTTC | CARSVRTETYEQYF
. | TRBJ2-2 | . | TRBV29-1 | TGCAGCGCATCAAACAGGGTCCCCACCGGGGAGCTGTTTTTT | CSASNRVPTGELFF
. | TRBJ1-2 | . | TRBV6-5 | TGTGCCAGCAGCGGAGGGGTTAATGATGGCTACACCTTC | CASSGGVNDGYTF
once | TRBJ1-1 | . | TRBV11-2 | TGTGCCAGCAGCTTCGACACTGAAGCTTTCTTT | CASSFDTEAFF
. | TRBJ1-5 | TRBD1 | TRBV5-1 | TGCGCCAGCAGCTTGACAGGGGGTTATAGCAATCAGCCCCAGCATTTT | CASSLTGGYSNQPQHF
few | TRBJ2-1 | TRBD2 | TRBV19 | TGTGCCAGTAACGGGAGGACCGGCAATGAGCAGTTCTTC | CASNGRTGNEQFF
. | TRBJ2-7 | TRBD2 | TRBV5-1 | TGCGCCAGCAGCTGGGTAGCGGGAACCGCCTACGAGCAGTACTTC | CASSWVAGTAYEQYF
. | TRBJ2-7 | . | TRBV4-3 | TGCGCCAGCAGCCAAGATGACGGGGGCCGCGAGCAGTACTTC | CASSQDDGGREQYF
. | TRBJ2-6 | . | TRBV2 | TGTGCCAGCAGTGAGGGGCAGATTTACTCTGGGGCCAACGTCCTGACTTTC | CASSEGQIYSGANVLTF
. | TRBJ2-3 | . | TRBV4-2 | TGTGCCAGCAGCCACCGGGTAAGCGAGGGCCGACCAGATACGCAGTATTTT | CASSHRVSEGRPDTQYF
. | TRBJ2-7 | TRBD1 | TRBV5-4 | TGTGCCAGCAGCTTGGCATCCAGGGGGCCGAACGAGCAGTACTTC | CASSLASRGPNEQYF
. | TRBJ1-4 | . | TRBV11-2 | TGTGCCAGCAGCCCGGGACAACCTAATGAAAAACTGTTTTTT | CASSPGQPNEKLFF
. | TRBJ2-7 | . | TRBV5-4 | TGTGCCAGCAGCTGGGAGCCCGGGACGGCCATCTACGAGCAGTACTTC | CASSWEPGTAIYEQYF
. | TRBJ2-7 | . | TRBV11-2 | TGTGCCAGCAGCTGGGGACTCTCAGGATACGAGCAGTACTTC | CASSWGLSGYEQYF
. | TRBJ1-5 | . | TRBV7-8 | TGTGCCAGCAGCTTACAGGAGAATCAGCCCCAGCATTTT | CASSLQENQPQHF
. | TRBJ2-5 | . | TRBV5-5 | TGTGCCAGCAGCGCGGGACAGTGGGAGGAGACCCAGTACTTC | CASSAGQWEETQYF
. | TRBJ2-1 | TRBD2 | TRBV2 | TGTGCCAGCAGTGAAGGTAGCGGGAGGGCCCGGCGGCAGTTCTTC | CASSEGSGRARRQFF
. | TRBJ2-1 | TRBD2 | TRBV6-4 | TGTGCCAGCAGTGACTCGTCTAGCGGGAGGAATCTGTTCTTC | CASSDSSSGRNLFF
. | TRBJ2-1 | . | TRBV6-5 | TGTGCCAGCAGTTACTCGTACGAACTAGCCTACAATGAGCAGTTCTTC | CASSYSYELAYNEQFF
. | TRBJ1-5 | TRBD1 | TRBV10-3 | TGTGCCATAGGACAGGGTCGGGGATCGGATCAGCCCCAGCATTTT | CAIGQGRGSDQPQHF
. | TRBJ2-5 | . | TRBV27 | TGTGCCAGCAGTCCTCCGGGACAAGAGACCCAGTACTTC | CASSPPGQETQYF
. | TRBJ1-5 | TRBD1 | TRBV7-8 | TGTGCCAGCAGCCCGGACAGGGGCAATCAGCCCCAGCATTTT | CASSPDRGNQPQHF
few | TRBJ1-5 | . | TRBV19 | TGTGCCAGTAGTCCAGGACCCCACAATCAGCCCCAGCATTTT | CASSPGPHNQPQHF
. | TRBJ2-7 | TRBD2 | TRBV9 | TGTGCCAGCAGCGTAGAGAGGCTAGCGGGAGACGAGCAGTACTTC | CASSVERLAGDEQYF
. | TRBJ1-2 | TRBD1 | TRBV30 | TGTGCCTGGAGGGACAGGGGTTACTATGGCTACACCTTC | CAWRDRGYYGYTF
. | TRBJ2-5 | . | TRBV28 | TGTGCCAGCAGTCCCCTTCGGACAGCCCAAGAGACCCAGTACTTC | CASSPLRTAQETQYF
. | TRBJ2-2 | . | TRBV7-3 | TGTGCCAGCAGCTTAGGAGGGCGCGTGGGTCGCGGGGAGCTGTTTTTT | CASSLGGRVGRGELFF
. | TRBJ2-1 | TRBD2 | TRBV5-1 | TGCGCCAGCAGCTTGGATACTAGCGGATACAATGAGCAGTTCTTC | CASSLDTSGYNEQFF
. | TRBJ2-1 | TRBD2 | TRBV7-9 | TGTGCCAGCAGCTTCGTAGCGGGAGTAACGGGGTACAATGAGCAGTTCTTC | CASSFVAGVTGYNEQFF
. | TRBJ2-2 | TRBD2 | TRBV9 | TGTGCCAGCAGCGTAGGGACTAGCACCGGGGAGCTGTTTTTT | CASSVGTSTGELFF
many | TRBJ2-1 | TRBD2 | TRBV28 | TGTGCCAGCAGTTACAGGCGGGAGGTTCCCAATGAGCAGTTCTTC | CASSYRREVPNEQFF
. | TRBJ2-2 | TRBD2 | TRBV4-1 | TGCGCCAGCAGCCAAGGGGCCTCTAGCGGGAGGCCTAGGGCCGGGGAGCTGTTTTTT | CASSQGASSGRPRAGELFF
. | TRBJ2-1 | TRBD1 | TRBV7-9 | TGTGCCAGCAGCTTAGAGGGACAGTCCAATGAGCAGTTCTTC | CASSLEGQSNEQFF
. | TRBJ2-7 | TRBD1 | TRBV10-2 | TGCGCCAGCAGTCCGCGACAGGGATCGGGCGAGCAGTACTTC | CASSPRQGSGEQYF
. | TRBJ1-1 | TRBD1 | TRBV5-1 | TGCGCCAGCAGCTTGCAGGGGGCTGAAGCTTTCTTT | CASSLQGAEAFF
. | TRBJ2-7 | . | TRBV28 | TGTGCCAGCAGTTTATATGCAGAGAAATTCCACGAGCAGTACTTC | CASSLYAEKFHEQYF
. | TRBJ1-4 | . | TRBV7-9 | TGTGCCAGCAGTCAAGGGGGGGAAAAACTGTTTTTT | CASSQGGEKLFF
. | TRBJ1-5 | . | TRBV7-8 | TGTGCCAGCAGCTTATCGGGGGGGAGCAATCAGCCCCAGCATTTT | CASSLSGGSNQPQHF
few | TRBJ2-2 | TRBD1 | TRBV13 | TGTGCCAGCAGCCCAGGGACAGGGACCGGGGAGCTGTTTTTT | CASSPGTGTGELFF
. | TRBJ2-1 | TRBD2 | TRBV9 | TGTGCCAGCAGCGTAGCGGGGACTAGCGGTTACAATGAGCAGTTCTTC | CASSVAGTSGYNEQFF
. | TRBJ2-5 | . | TRBV9 | TGTGCCAGCAGCCCGAGGGGGGCGCCGGTCCAAGAGACCCAGTACTTC | CASSPRGAPVQETQYF
. | TRBJ2-2 | . | TRBV4-2 | TGTGCCAGCAGCCATTGGTCGGCGGGACGGATTACTCCGAACACCGGGGAGCTGTTTTTT | CASSHWSAGRITPNTGELFF
. | TRBJ1-2 | . | TRBV11-3 | TGTGCCAGCAGCTTAGGGGCGTGGGCCAGGGTCTACTATGGCTACACCTTC | CASSLGAWARVYYGYTF